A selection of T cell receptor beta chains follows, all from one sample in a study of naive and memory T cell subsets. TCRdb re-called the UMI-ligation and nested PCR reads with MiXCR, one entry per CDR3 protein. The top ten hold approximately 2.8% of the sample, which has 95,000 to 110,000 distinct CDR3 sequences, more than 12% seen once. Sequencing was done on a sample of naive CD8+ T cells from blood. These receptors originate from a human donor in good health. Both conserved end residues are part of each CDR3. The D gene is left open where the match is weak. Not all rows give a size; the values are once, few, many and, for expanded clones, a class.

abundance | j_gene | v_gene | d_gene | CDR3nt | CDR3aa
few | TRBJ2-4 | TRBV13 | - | TGTGCCAGCAGCTTCTCTAGGGGTGAAAACATTCAGTACTTC | CASSFSRGENIQYF
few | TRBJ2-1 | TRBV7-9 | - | TGTGCCAGCAGCTTAGGAGGGGACCCATACAATGAGCAGTTCTTC | CASSLGGDPYNEQFF
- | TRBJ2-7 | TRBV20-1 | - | TGCAGTGCTAGACAGGTCTACGAGCAGTACTTC | CSARQVYEQYF
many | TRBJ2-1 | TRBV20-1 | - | TGCAGTGCTAGAGTCGGGGCCTACAATGAGCAGTTCTTC | CSARVGAYNEQFF
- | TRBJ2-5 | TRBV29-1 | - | TGCAGCGTTGAAGCCCTCGACGTCGGAGAGACCCAGTACTTC | CSVEALDVGETQYF
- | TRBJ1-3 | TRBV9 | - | TGTGCCAGCAGCGGGAGGAATTTAGGCTCTGGAAACACCATATATTTT | CASSGRNLGSGNTIYF
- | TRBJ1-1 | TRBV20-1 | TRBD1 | TGCAGTGCTAGACCTCTCACAGGGGGCACTGAAGCTTTCTTT | CSARPLTGGTEAFF
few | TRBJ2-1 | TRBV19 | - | TGTGCCAGTAGCCAGGGCTCCTACAATGAGCAGTTCTTC | CASSQGSYNEQFF
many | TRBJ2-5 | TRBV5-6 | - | TGTGCCAGCAGCCACCCGGGGACCCAGTACTTC | CASSHPGTQYF
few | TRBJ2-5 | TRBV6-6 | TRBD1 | TGTGCCAGCAGTTACGCGGACAGGGAAGAGACCCAGTACTTC | CASSYADREETQYF
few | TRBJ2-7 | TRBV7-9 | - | TGTGCCAGCAGCCCCCCTGAGGTCTCTTACGAGCAGTACTTC | CASSPPEVSYEQYF
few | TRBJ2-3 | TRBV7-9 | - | TGTGCCAGCGGAGAATGGGATACGCAGTATTTT | CASGEWDTQYF
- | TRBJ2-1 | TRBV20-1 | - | TGCAGTGCTGGGCTCCCCTACAATGAGCAGTTCTTC | CSAGLPYNEQFF
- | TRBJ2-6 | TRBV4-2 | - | TGTGCCAGCAGCCAAGAAGCCTACTCTGGGGCCAACGTCCTGACTTTC | CASSQEAYSGANVLTF
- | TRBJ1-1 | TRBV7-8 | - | TGTGCCAGCAGCTTAGAAAGGAACACTGAAGCTTTCTTT | CASSLERNTEAFF
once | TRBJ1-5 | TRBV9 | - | TGTGCCAGCAGCGCTGGGAATCAGCCCCAGCATTTT | CASSAGNQPQHF
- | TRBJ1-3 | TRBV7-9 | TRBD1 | TGTGCCACCAGTGGACAGGACTCTGGAAACACCATATATTTT | CATSGQDSGNTIYF
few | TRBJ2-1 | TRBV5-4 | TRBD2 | TGTGCCAGCAGCTTGCTTGGGGCGGGAGTCTCCTACAATGAGCAGTTCTTC | CASSLLGAGVSYNEQFF
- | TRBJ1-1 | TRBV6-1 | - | TGTGCCAGCAGTGAAACCCCGGCGGATATAGGGAAGACTGAAGCTTTCTTT | CASSETPADIGKTEAFF
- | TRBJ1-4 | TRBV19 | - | TGTGCCAGTAGTCAGCGGGGTAGCAACGAAAAACTGTTTTTT | CASSQRGSNEKLFF
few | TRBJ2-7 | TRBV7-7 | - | TGTGCCAGCAGCTTAGTGTACGGGGACTACGAGCAGTACTTC | CASSLVYGDYEQYF
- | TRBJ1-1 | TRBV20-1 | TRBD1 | TGCAGTGCTAGAGATCGGGGGGGACAGCAAATGAACACTGAAGCTTTCTTT | CSARDRGGQQMNTEAFF
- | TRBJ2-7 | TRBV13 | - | TGTGCCAGCAGCTCCAGGTCTTACGAGCAGTACTTC | CASSSRSYEQYF